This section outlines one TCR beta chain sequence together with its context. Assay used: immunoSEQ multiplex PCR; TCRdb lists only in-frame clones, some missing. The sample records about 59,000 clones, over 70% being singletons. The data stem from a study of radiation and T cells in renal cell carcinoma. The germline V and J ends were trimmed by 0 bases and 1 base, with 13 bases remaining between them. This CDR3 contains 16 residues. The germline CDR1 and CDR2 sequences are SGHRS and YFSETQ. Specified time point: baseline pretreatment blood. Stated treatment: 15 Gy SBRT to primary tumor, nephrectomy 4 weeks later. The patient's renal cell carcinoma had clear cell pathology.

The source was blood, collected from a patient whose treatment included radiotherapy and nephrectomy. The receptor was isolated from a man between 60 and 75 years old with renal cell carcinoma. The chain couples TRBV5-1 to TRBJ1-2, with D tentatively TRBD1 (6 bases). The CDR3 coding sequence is TGCGCCAGCAGCTTGGGGGGGCAGGATATTAACTATGGCTACACCTTC. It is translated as CASSLGGQDINYGYTF. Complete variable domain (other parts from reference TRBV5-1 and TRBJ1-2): KAGVTQTPRYLIKTRGQQVTLSCSPISGHRSVSWYQQTPGQGLQFLFEYFSETQRNKGNFPGRFSGRQFSNSRSEMNVSTLELGDSALYLCASSLGGQDINYGYTFGSGTRLTVV.